A single T cell receptor (beta chain) is shown here with its context. Antigen specificity is unknown. Germline lookup yields CDR1 LGHNT and CDR2 FRNRAP. The CDR3 is 14 amino acids. Trimming took off 8 bases at V and 3 bases at J, with 11 bases between the two ends. These data belong to a study of read filtering for tumor transcriptome and immune sequencing. Study at large: Revised staging placed fewer than ten patients in R-ISS I, 15 to 20 in II, 7 in III. Per sample, TCR-region reads ranged about 4 to 10.27 million by IR-seq, 85 to 1273 by RNA-seq. General study findings and limits: In IR-seq, single-read clonotypes were about 80% of clonotypes but approximately 3.5% of reads.

Molecular barcoded adaptors covering alpha/delta and beta/gamma chains were used on approximately 440 ng RNA. Each CDR3 protein is one row after TCRdb ran MiXCR on the reads. The sample includes approximately 140,000 distinct CDR3 sequences, approximately 13% seen only once; the top ten take around 8.3%. The specimen sequenced was a population of CD138-negative cells sorted from bone marrow. The chain couples TRBV12-5 to TRBJ2-6, with no clear D. This sequence originates from a donor at least 40 years old with multiple myeloma. CDR3 sequence (DNA): TGTGCTAGTACGGACCCCAGTGGGGCCAACGTCCTGACTTTC. Amino acid sequence: CASTDPSGANVLTF.